This T cell receptor beta chain came from a study of identical twins (dated by TCRdb to 2016 to 2018). With respect to the entire study: TCR alpha and beta repertoires from monozygotic twins, unrelated adults of various ages and cord blood were deep-sequenced to test whether fetal clonotypes persist. To rule out contamination, the twin experiments were replicated at different times with different library preparation protocols. Results and caveats for the whole study, not just this receptor: Conclusions relied on cross-sectional statistical analysis, since the same donors could not be followed over many years. Excess twin sharing in beta out-of-frame sequences was weaker because fewer shared sequences lowered the signal-to-noise ratio. Zero-insertion analyses could be partly confounded by invariant T cells such as MAIT and iNKT, although diverse VJ usage argued against such confounding for most clonotypes. Compared with coincidental sharing between unrelated individuals, out-of-frame TCR alpha sequences shared between twins had an excess of sequences with low generation probability. Fewer insertions were carried by abundant cord blood beta clonotypes, a similar but weaker trend appeared in young adult naive repertoires, and no such trend appeared in memory repertoires. In monozygotic twins, out-of-frame TCR alpha sharing was systematically underestimated by recombination models, although the models agreed with sharing between unrelated individuals.

This clonotype has a handful of counts. Its antigen remains unidentified. Per-base qualities were not stored, and no clone one base away is much larger. All donors were healthy Caucasians. The twin cohort comprised three pairs of female monozygotic twins, all aged about 18 to 30 years. Positive isolation kits from Invitrogen were used to isolate CD4+ and CD8+ T cell populations. V loses 6 bases of germline sequence and J loses 7 bases, and the interval between the two ends is 7 bases. Taken from the germline V gene, the CDR1 and CDR2 loops are SNHLY and FYNNEI. The CDR3 sequence holds 12 residues, the cysteine and phenylalanine included. Only the CDR3 portion is preserved as DNA: 36 bases, with reading frame beginning at the first base. Libraries came from 5' RACE. Sequencing was carried out with an Illumina HiSeq 2000. A universal primer binding site was added through template switching, and the final cDNA carried a unique molecular identifier so that TCR cDNA molecules could be counted accurately. Specific primers in the conserved constant-segment region were used to synthesize first-strand cDNA for TCR alpha and beta chains. To control for contamination, every cDNA library carried two barcodes: a SMART-Mk sample barcode plus Illumina barcodes. Two successive PCR steps introduced TruSeq adapter sequences along with Illumina sample barcodes. The Illumina HiSeq platform was used with custom primers to sequence TCR alpha and beta cDNA libraries. The study's own analysis went as follows. MiGEC processed the raw reads to extract unique molecular identifiers, while MiXCR was used to determine the CDR3 positions. For each individual, recombination models were inferred using an EM algorithm with the repgenHMM and IGoR tools. Shared clonotype analysis was performed with the tcR package in R, normalizing sharing by the product of cloneset sizes. Out-of-frame nonproductive sequences were analyzed to study raw recombination free of thymic and clonal selection effects. Clones were called with MiXCR by TCRdb after fastp trimmed the public reads at Q25, and only in-frame beta chains were retained. A single entry per CDR3 protein holds the most common genes and DNA from its merged rows. None of the V and J calls come from the authors' own analysis; TCRdb made them. This sample has around 450,000 distinct CDR3 sequences in its table, and 14% of those were observed once. The ten top clones hold more than 0.5% of the sample.

This same sample was also taken into another study, of yellow fever vaccine responses in identical twins. From that second study: According to the authors, in identical twins the way T cells responded to vaccination appeared partly convergent and partly personalized. In the study, vaccine-responding T cell clones were precisely tracked in identical twins.

Sequencing was done on a sample of CD4+ T cells sorted from blood. The chain couples TRBV2 to TRBJ1-6; TRBD1 is perhaps the D gene, given 5 matching bases. This clonotype was sampled from a woman in her late teens or twenties in good health. The sequence in DNA is TGTGCCAGCAGGGACACGAATTCACCCCTCCACTTT. This encodes CASRDTNSPLHF. The CDR3 plus the reference TRBV2 and TRBJ1-6 genes for the other parts give the full variable domain: EPEVTQTPSHQVTQMGQEVILRCVPISNHLYFYWYRQILGQKVEFLVSFYNNEISEKSEIFDDQFSVERPDGSNFTLKIRSTKLEDSAMYFCASRDTNSPLHFGNGTRLTVT.